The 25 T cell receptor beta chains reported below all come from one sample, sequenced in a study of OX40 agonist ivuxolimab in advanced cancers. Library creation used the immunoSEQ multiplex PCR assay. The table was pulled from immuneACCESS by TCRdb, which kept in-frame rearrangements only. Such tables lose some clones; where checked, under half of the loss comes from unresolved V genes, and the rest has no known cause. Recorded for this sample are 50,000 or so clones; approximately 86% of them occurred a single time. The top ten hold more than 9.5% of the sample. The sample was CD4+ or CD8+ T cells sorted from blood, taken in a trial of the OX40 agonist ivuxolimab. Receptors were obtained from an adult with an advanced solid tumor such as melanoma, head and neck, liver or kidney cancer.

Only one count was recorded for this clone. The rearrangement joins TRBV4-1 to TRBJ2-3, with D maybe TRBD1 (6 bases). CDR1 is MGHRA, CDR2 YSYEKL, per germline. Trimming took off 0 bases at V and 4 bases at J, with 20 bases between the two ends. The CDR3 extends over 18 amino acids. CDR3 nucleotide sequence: TGCGCCAGCAGCCAAGATCGCCTATTAGTGGGGGCTGCAGATACGCAGTATTTT. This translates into CASSQDRLLVGAADTQYF.

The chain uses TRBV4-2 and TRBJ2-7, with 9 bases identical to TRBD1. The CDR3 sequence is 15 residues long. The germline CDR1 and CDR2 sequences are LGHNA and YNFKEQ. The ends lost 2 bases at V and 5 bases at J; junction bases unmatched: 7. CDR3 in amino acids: CASSQRWTGENEQYF. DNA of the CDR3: TGTGCCAGCAGCCAAAGATGGACAGGGGAGAACGAGCAGTACTTC.

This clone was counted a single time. CDR3 in DNA: TGTGCCAGCAGCGTAGTAGCGGGGGGAACTTACAATGAGCAGTTCTTC. Protein: CASSVVAGGTYNEQFF. V usage is TRBV9 and J usage is TRBJ2-1; 10 bases line up with TRBD2. This CDR3 is 16 amino acids long. The V segment lost 0 bases and the J segment 4 bases; nucleotides outside the gene matches: 4. The germline V gene has CDR1 SGDLS and CDR2 YYNGEE.

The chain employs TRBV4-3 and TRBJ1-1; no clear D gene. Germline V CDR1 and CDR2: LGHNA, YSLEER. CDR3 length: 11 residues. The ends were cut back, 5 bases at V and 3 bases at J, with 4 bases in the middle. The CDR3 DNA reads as TGCGCCAGCAGCACTTACACTGAAGCTTTCTTT. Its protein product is CASSTYTEAFF.

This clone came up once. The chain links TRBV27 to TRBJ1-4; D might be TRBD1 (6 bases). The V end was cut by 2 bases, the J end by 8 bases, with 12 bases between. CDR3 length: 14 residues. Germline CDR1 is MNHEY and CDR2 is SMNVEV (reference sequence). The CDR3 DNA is TGTGCCAGCAGTTTAATGGGGGGCGTAGAAAAACTGTTTTTT. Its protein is CASSLMGGVEKLFF.

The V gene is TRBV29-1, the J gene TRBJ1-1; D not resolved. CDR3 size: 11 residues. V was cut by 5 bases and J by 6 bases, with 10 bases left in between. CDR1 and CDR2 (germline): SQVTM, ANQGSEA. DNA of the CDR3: TGCAGCGTTACCGACGAGTCTGAAGCTTTCTTT. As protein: CSVTDESEAFF.

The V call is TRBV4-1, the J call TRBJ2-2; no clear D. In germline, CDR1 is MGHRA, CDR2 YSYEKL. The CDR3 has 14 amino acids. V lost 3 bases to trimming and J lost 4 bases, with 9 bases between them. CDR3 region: CASSHSGFTGELFF. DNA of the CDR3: TGCGCCAGCAGCCACTCAGGATTCACCGGGGAGCTGTTTTTT.

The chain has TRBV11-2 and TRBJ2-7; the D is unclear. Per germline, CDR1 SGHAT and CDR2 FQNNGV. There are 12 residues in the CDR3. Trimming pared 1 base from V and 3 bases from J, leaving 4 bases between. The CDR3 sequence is CASSLGLYEQYF. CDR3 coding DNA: TGTGCCAGCAGCTTAGGTCTCTACGAGCAGTACTTC.

In nucleotides, the CDR3 is TGTGCCAGCAGTTCGTGGGGGCAAGAGACCCAGTACTTC. Translated, it gives CASSSWGQETQYF. The chain recombines TRBV27 with TRBJ2-5; TRBD1 or TRBD2 may be the D gene (5 bases each). Per germline, CDR1 MNHEY and CDR2 SMNVEV (reference sequence). The V end lost 4 bases, the J end lost 2 bases, and 8 bases lay between the germline ends. This CDR3 contains 13 residues.

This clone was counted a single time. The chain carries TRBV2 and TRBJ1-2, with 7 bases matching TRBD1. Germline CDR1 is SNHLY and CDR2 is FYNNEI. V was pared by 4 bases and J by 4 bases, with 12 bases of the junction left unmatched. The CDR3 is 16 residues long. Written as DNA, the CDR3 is TGTGCCAGCAGTGCGGAGGTAACGGGACAGTTCTATGGCTACACCTTC. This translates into CASSAEVTGQFYGYTF. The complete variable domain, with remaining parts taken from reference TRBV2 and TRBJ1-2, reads EPEVTQTPSHQVTQMGQEVILRCVPISNHLYFYWYRQILGQKVEFLVSFYNNEISEKSEIFDDQFSVERPDGSNFTLKIRSTKLEDSAMYFCASSAEVTGQFYGYTFGSGTRLTVV.

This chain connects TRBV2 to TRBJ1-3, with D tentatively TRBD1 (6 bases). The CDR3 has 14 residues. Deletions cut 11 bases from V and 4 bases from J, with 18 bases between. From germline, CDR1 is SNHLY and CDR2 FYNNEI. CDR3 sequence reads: CAGELEQGGNTIYF. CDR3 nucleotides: TGTGCCGGGGAGTTAGAACAGGGAGGAAACACCATATATTTT.

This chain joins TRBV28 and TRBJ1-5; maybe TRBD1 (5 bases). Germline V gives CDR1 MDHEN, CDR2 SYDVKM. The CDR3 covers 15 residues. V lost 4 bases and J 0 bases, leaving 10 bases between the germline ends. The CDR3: CASSSTDYSNQPQHF. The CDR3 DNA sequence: TGTGCCAGCAGTTCGACAGACTATAGCAATCAGCCCCAGCATTTT.

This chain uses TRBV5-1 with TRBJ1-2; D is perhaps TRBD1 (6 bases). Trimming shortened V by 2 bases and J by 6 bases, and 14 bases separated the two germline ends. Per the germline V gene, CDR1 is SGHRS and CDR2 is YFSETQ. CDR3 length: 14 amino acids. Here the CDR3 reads CASSFRSDSDGYTF. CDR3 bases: TGCGCCAGCAGCTTTCGTTCGGACAGCGATGGCTACACCTTC. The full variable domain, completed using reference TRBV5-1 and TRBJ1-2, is KAGVTQTPRYLIKTRGQQVTLSCSPISGHRSVSWYQQTPGQGLQFLFEYFSETQRNKGNFPGRFSGRQFSNSRSEMNVSTLELGDSALYLCASSFRSDSDGYTFGSGTRLTVV.

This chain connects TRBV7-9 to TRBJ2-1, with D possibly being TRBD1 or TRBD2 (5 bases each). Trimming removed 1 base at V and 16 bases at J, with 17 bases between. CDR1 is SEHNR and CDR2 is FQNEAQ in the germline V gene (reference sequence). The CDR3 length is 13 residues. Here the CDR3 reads CASSLGVGTLAFF. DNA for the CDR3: TGTGCCAGCAGCTTAGGAGTAGGGACGCTTGCTTTCTTC.

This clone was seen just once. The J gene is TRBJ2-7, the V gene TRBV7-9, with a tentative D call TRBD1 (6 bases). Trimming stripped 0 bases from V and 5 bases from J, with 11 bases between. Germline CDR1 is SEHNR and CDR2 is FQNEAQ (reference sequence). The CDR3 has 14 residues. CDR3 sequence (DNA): TGTGCCAGCAGCTTAGCGCAGGGGTACCACGAGCAGTACTTC. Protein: CASSLAQGYHEQYF.

CDR3: CASSQEGGGAGQFF. For the CDR3, the DNA is TGCGCCAGCAGCCAAGAAGGCGGGGGGGCGGGCCAGTTCTTC. The chain couples TRBV4-1 to TRBJ2-1, with TRBD2 identical over 9 bases. J gave up 13 bases and V 0 bases, and 7 bases lay outside the gene matches. This CDR3 comprises 14 residues. Germline CDR1 MGHRA, CDR2 YSYEKL.

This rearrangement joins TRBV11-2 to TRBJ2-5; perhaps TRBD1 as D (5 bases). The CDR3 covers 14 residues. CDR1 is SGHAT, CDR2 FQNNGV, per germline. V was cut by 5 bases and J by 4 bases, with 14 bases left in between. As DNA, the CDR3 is TGTGCCAGCAGCCAAGAGGCAGGGCGAGAGACCCAGTACTTC. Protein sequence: CASSQEAGRETQYF.

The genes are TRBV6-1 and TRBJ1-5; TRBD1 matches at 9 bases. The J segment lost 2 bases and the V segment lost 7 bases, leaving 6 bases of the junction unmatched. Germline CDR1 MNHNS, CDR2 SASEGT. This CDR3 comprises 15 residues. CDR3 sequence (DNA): TGTGCCAGCACTCACAGGGGGCTGGGCAATCAGCCCCAGCATTTT. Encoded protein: CASTHRGLGNQPQHF.

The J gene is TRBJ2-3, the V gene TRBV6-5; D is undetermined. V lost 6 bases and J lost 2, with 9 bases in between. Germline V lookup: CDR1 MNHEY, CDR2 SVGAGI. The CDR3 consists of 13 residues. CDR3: CASRYEATDTQYF. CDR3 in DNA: TGTGCCAGCAGGTACGAAGCCACAGATACGCAGTATTTT.

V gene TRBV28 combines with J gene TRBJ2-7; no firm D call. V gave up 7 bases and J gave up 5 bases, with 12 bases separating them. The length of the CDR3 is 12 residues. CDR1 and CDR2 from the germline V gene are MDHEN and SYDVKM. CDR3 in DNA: TGTGCCAGCAACCGAGGCAACAACGAGCAGTACTTC. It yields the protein CASNRGNNEQYF.

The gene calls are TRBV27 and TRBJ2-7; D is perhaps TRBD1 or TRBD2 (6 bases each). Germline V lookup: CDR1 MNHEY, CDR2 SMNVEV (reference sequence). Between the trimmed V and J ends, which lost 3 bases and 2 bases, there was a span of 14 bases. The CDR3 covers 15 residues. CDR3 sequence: CASSFGGTLTYEQYF. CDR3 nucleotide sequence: TGTGCCAGCAGTTTTGGCGGGACACTTACCTACGAGCAGTACTTC.

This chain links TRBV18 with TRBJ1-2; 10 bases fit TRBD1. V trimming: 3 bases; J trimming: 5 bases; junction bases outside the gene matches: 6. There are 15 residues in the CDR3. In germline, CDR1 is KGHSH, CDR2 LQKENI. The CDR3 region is CASSPRQGAGYGYTF. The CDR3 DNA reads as TGTGCCAGCTCACCGCGACAGGGGGCGGGATATGGCTACACCTTC.

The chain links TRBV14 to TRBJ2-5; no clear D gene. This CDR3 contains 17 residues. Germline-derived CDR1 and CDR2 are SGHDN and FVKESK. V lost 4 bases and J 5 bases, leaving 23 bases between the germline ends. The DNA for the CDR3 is TGTGCCAGCAGCCTCGTCCGACCAAGCCGCTCGCGGGAGACCCAGTACTTC. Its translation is CASSLVRPSRSRETQYF.

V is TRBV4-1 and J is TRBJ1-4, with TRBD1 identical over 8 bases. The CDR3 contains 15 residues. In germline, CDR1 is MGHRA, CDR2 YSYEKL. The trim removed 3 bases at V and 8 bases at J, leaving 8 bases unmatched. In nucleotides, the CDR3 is TGCGCCAGCAGCCATAGTGGGACAGGCTTCGAAAAACTGTTTTTT. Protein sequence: CASSHSGTGFEKLFF.

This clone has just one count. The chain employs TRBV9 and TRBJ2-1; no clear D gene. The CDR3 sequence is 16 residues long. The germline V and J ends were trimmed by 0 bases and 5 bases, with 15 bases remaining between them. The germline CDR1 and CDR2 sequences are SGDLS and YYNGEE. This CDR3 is CASSVAEDRYNNEQFF. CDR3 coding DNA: TGTGCCAGCAGCGTAGCTGAGGACCGTTACAACAATGAGCAGTTCTTC.